A selection of T cell receptor beta chains follows, all from one sample in a study of shared clonotypes between healthy human individuals. The table came from immunoSEQ multiplex PCR; TCRdb's copy has only in-frame clones and leaves some out. The sample has roughly 320,000 clones; about nine tenths are singletons. Sequenced input: memory CD8+ T cells sorted from blood. Every receptor here comes from a man younger than 35 in good health. CDR3s include the opening cysteine and the closing phenylalanine or tryptophan. A D gene is named only where the DNA matches it firmly. Clone sizes are given selectively: once, few, many, or a class where the clone is expanded.

V: TRBV27; J: TRBJ2-7; D: TRBD2; size: -; CDR3: CASSRTSGTYEQYF; DNA: TGTGCCAGCAGCCGGACTAGCGGTACCTACGAGCAGTACTTC
V: TRBV4-1; J: TRBJ2-1; D: -; size: -; CDR3: CASSQVGPEQFF; DNA: TGCGCCAGCAGCCAGGTTGGGCCAGAGCAGTTCTTC
V: TRBV13; J: TRBJ1-2; D: -; size: -; CDR3: CASSEGQSVNYGYTF; DNA: TGTGCCAGCAGCGAAGGACAGTCGGTCAACTATGGCTACACCTTC
V: TRBV4-1; J: TRBJ1-6; D: -; size: -; CDR3: CASSRTDRPYNSPLHF; DNA: TGCGCCAGCAGCCGGACCGATCGTCCCTATAATTCACCCCTCCACTTT
V: TRBV27; J: TRBJ1-2; D: TRBD1; size: -; CDR3: CASSLIAGTGDRNGYTF; DNA: TGTGCCAGCAGTTTGATCGCCGGGACAGGGGACAGGAATGGCTACACCTTC
V: TRBV9; J: TRBJ1-6; D: -; size: -; CDR3: CASSPLGMTYNSPLHF; DNA: TGTGCCAGCAGCCCCCTCGGTATGACCTATAATTCACCCCTCCACTTT
V: TRBV2; J: TRBJ2-2; D: -; size: -; CDR3: CASSGRPQDSWTYTGELFF; DNA: TGTGCCAGCAGTGGAAGGCCCCAGGACAGCTGGACTTACACCGGGGAGCTGTTTTTT
V: TRBV4-3; J: TRBJ1-2; D: -; size: -; CDR3: CASSQDPEIYGYTF; DNA: TGCGCCAGCAGCCAAGATCCGGAGATCTATGGCTACACCTTC
V: TRBV5-6; J: TRBJ1-5; D: -; size: -; CDR3: CASSYGVGQPQHF; DNA: TGTGCCAGCAGTTACGGGGTGGGCCAGCCCCAGCATTTT
V: TRBV7-9; J: TRBJ1-1; D: TRBD1; size: once; CDR3: CASSSGGSGTEAFF; DNA: TGTGCCAGCAGCTCAGGGGGCTCGGGCACTGAAGCTTTCTTT
V: TRBV29-1; J: TRBJ2-5; D: TRBD1; size: -; CDR3: CSVVPRGSGLETQYF; DNA: TGCAGCGTTGTCCCCAGGGGGTCGGGGCTGGAGACCCAGTACTTC
V: TRBV30; J: TRBJ1-1; D: -; size: few; CDR3: CAWSATGGTEAFF; DNA: TGTGCCTGGAGTGCAACTGGTGGCACTGAAGCTTTCTTT
V: TRBV11-2; J: TRBJ2-7; D: -; size: -; CDR3: CASSLLALYEQYF; DNA: TGTGCCAGCAGCTTATTAGCCTTATACGAGCAGTACTTC
V: TRBV19; J: TRBJ2-3; D: -; size: -; CDR3: CASSIGVDTQYF; DNA: TGTGCCAGTAGTATAGGGGTGGATACGCAGTATTTT
V: TRBV6-5; J: TRBJ2-1; D: TRBD2; size: once; CDR3: CASSLTSGVYNEQFF; DNA: TGTGCCAGCAGTTTGACTAGCGGGGTCTACAATGAGCAGTTCTTC
V: TRBV6-6; J: TRBJ2-7; D: -; size: -; CDR3: CASSYSDGYEQYF; DNA: TGTGCCAGCAGTTACTCGGACGGGTACGAGCAGTACTTC
V: TRBV12-5; J: TRBJ2-2; D: -; size: -; CDR3: CASGLMATWGTGELFF; DNA: TGTGCTAGTGGTTTGATGGCGACCTGGGGGACCGGGGAGCTGTTTTTT
V: TRBV6-5; J: TRBJ2-7; D: -; size: -; CDR3: CASSYGAGTGEQYF; DNA: TGTGCCAGCAGCTACGGGGCGGGAACGGGCGAGCAGTACTTC
V: TRBV9; J: TRBJ2-1; D: -; size: -; CDR3: CASSVVIGSYNEQFF; DNA: TGTGCCAGCAGCGTAGTCATTGGCTCCTACAATGAGCAGTTCTTC
V: TRBV27; J: TRBJ1-1; D: -; size: -; CDR3: CASTQARGRSDTEAFF; DNA: TGTGCCAGCACCCAGGCCCGGGGGCGTTCCGACACTGAAGCTTTCTTT
V: TRBV6-1; J: TRBJ2-1; D: -; size: -; CDR3: CASSDYQAGSPEQFF; DNA: TGTGCCAGCAGTGACTACCAGGCTGGAAGTCCCGAGCAGTTCTTC
V: TRBV5-1; J: TRBJ2-5; D: -; size: -; CDR3: CASSLEGRSETQYF; DNA: TGCGCCAGCAGCTTGGAAGGCAGGTCAGAGACCCAGTACTTC
V: TRBV27; J: TRBJ2-7; D: TRBD1; size: -; CDR3: CASSLSGTGGSYEQYF; DNA: TGTGCCAGCAGTTTATCAGGGACAGGGGGGTCCTACGAGCAGTACTTC
V: TRBV7-3; J: TRBJ2-7; D: -; size: once; CDR3: CASSLPGDYEQYF; DNA: TGTGCCAGCAGCTTGCCAGGGGACTACGAGCAGTACTTC
V: TRBV28; J: TRBJ2-1; D: -; size: -; CDR3: CASSLGGPYNEQFF; DNA: TGTGCCAGCAGCTTGGGGGGGCCCTACAATGAGCAGTTCTTC
V: TRBV5-1; J: TRBJ2-7; D: -; size: -; CDR3: CASSYGQKPAYEQYF; DNA: TGCGCCAGCAGCTACGGACAAAAACCCGCCTACGAGCAGTACTTC
V: TRBV6-1; J: TRBJ1-4; D: -; size: -; CDR3: CASITGGNEKLFF; DNA: TGTGCCAGCATCACGGGTGGGAATGAAAAACTGTTTTTT
V: TRBV4-1; J: TRBJ2-7; D: -; size: -; CDR3: CASSQDWETYEQYF; DNA: TGCGCCAGCAGCCAAGACTGGGAAACCTACGAGCAGTACTTC
V: TRBV27; J: TRBJ2-2; D: TRBD1; size: -; CDR3: CASSYIGTANTGELFF; DNA: TGTGCCAGCAGTTATATTGGGACAGCGAACACCGGGGAGCTGTTTTTT
V: TRBV2; J: TRBJ1-2; D: -; size: -; CDR3: CARRHRNYGYTF; DNA: TGTGCCAGGCGGCACCGCAACTATGGCTACACCTTC
V: TRBV9; J: TRBJ1-2; D: -; size: -; CDR3: CASSVGDTVVYGYTF; DNA: TGTGCCAGCAGCGTAGGGGACACGGTCGTCTATGGCTACACCTTC
V: TRBV28; J: TRBJ1-5; D: -; size: -; CDR3: CASTTNTGNQPQHF; DNA: TGTGCCAGCACTACCAACACGGGCAATCAGCCCCAGCATTTT
V: TRBV27; J: TRBJ2-7; D: TRBD2; size: -; CDR3: CASSTSSGGNSYEQYF; DNA: TGTGCCAGCAGTACCTCTAGCGGGGGTAACTCCTACGAGCAGTACTTC
V: TRBV25-1; J: TRBJ1-2; D: -; size: few; CDR3: CASSEFSTAIDYGYTF; DNA: TGTGCCAGCAGTGAATTCTCCACGGCCATCGACTATGGCTACACCTTC
V: TRBV6-5; J: TRBJ2-7; D: TRBD2; size: -; CDR3: CASSYSGLDYEQYF; DNA: TGTGCCAGCAGTTACTCGGGACTAGACTACGAGCAGTACTTC
V: TRBV28; J: TRBJ1-5; D: TRBD1; size: -; CDR3: CASSLTGTNQPQHF; DNA: TGTGCCAGCAGTCTGACAGGGACCAATCAGCCCCAGCATTTT
V: TRBV30; J: TRBJ2-1; D: TRBD2; size: -; CDR3: CAWSILGGGSHPLYNEQFF; DNA: TGTGCCTGGAGTATCTTGGGCGGGGGGTCCCACCCCCTCTACAATGAGCAGTTCTTC
V: TRBV4-1; J: TRBJ2-7; D: TRBD2; size: -; CDR3: CASSQDDFPSGRAGDEQYF; DNA: TGCGCCAGCAGCCAAGATGACTTTCCTAGCGGGAGGGCCGGCGACGAGCAGTACTTC
V: TRBV30; J: TRBJ2-7; D: -; size: -; CDR3: CAWSAGLSYEQYF; DNA: TGTGCCTGGAGTGCTGGACTATCCTACGAGCAGTACTTC
V: TRBV6-1; J: TRBJ1-5; D: -; size: -; CDR3: CASSEGSGSANQPQHF; DNA: TGTGCCAGCAGTGAAGGCTCAGGGAGCGCCAATCAGCCCCAGCATTTT
V: TRBV5-1; J: TRBJ1-1; D: -; size: -; CDR3: CASSAPGHPVWNTEAFF; DNA: TGCGCCAGCAGCGCCCCGGGACATCCCGTTTGGAACACTGAAGCTTTCTTT
V: TRBV5-1; J: TRBJ2-3; D: TRBD1; size: -; CDR3: CASSLTGVTPTDTQYF; DNA: TGCGCCAGCAGCTTAACAGGGGTGACGCCCACAGATACGCAGTATTTT
V: TRBV5-1; J: TRBJ2-1; D: TRBD2; size: -; CDR3: CASTETSGTYNEQFF; DNA: TGCGCCAGCACGGAGACTAGCGGGACTTACAATGAGCAGTTCTTC
V: TRBV7-9; J: TRBJ1-2; D: TRBD1; size: once; CDR3: CASSPGGANYGYTF; DNA: TGTGCCAGCAGCCCAGGGGGAGCTAACTATGGCTACACCTTC
V: TRBV28; J: TRBJ2-5; D: TRBD1; size: once; CDR3: CASRPGQRRETQYF; DNA: TGTGCCAGCAGGCCGGGACAGCGAAGGGAGACCCAGTACTTC
V: TRBV27; J: TRBJ2-5; D: TRBD2; size: -; CDR3: CASAQTSGGPWETQYF; DNA: TGTGCCAGTGCCCAGACTAGCGGGGGGCCGTGGGAGACCCAGTACTTC
V: TRBV19; J: TRBJ2-1; D: TRBD2; size: -; CDR3: CASSIDRSSGFYNEQFF; DNA: TGTGCCAGTAGTATAGATCGATCTAGCGGGTTCTACAATGAGCAGTTCTTC
V: TRBV19; J: TRBJ2-3; D: TRBD1; size: once; CDR3: CASSRQGLTDTQYF; DNA: TGTGCCAGTAGTAGACAGGGCCTCACAGATACGCAGTATTTT
V: TRBV7-8; J: TRBJ1-1; D: TRBD1; size: -; CDR3: CASSLGSGGGREEAFF; DNA: TGTGCCAGCAGCTTAGGGTCAGGGGGCGGTAGGGAAGAAGCTTTCTTT
V: TRBV9; J: TRBJ1-2; D: -; size: once; CDR3: CASSLTDSPGYTF; DNA: TGTGCCAGCAGCCTAACGGACAGCCCAGGCTACACCTTC
V: TRBV27; J: TRBJ1-5; D: TRBD1; size: -; CDR3: CASSRQGADQPQHF; DNA: TGTGCCAGCAGTAGACAGGGGGCCGATCAGCCCCAGCATTTT
V: TRBV10-3; J: TRBJ2-3; D: -; size: -; CDR3: CAISERGAIPASTDTQYF; DNA: TGTGCCATCAGTGAGAGGGGGGCCATTCCCGCTAGCACAGATACGCAGTATTTT